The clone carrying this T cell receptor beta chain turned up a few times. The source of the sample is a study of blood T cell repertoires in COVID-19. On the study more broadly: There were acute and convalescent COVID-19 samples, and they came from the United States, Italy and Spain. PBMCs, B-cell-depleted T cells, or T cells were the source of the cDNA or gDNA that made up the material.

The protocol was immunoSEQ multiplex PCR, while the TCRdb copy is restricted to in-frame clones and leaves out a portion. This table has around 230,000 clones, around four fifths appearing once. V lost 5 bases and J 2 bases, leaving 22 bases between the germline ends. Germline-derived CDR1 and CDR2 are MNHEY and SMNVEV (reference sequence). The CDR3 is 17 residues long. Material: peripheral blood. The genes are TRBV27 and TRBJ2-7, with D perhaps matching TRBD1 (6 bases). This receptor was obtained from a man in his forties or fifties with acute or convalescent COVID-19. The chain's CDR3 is CASSQTARGPPPYEQYF. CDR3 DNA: TGTGCCAGCAGTCAGACAGCCAGGGGCCCGCCCCCCTACGAGCAGTACTTC.